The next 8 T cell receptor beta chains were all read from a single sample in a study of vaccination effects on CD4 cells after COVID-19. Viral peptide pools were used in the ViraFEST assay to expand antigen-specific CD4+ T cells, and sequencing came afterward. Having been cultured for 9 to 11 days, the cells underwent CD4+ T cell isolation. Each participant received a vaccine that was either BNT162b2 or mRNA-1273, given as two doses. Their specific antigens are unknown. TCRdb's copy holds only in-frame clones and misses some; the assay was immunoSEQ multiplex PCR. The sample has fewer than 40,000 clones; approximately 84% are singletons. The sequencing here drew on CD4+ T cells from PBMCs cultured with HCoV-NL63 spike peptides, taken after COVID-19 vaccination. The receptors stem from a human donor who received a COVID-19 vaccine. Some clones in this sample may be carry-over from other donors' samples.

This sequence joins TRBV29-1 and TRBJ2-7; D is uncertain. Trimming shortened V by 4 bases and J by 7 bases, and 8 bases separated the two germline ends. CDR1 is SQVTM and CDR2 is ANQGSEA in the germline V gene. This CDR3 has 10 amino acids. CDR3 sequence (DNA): TGCAGCGTTGTGGACGGAGAGCAGTACGTC. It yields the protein CSVVDGEQYV.

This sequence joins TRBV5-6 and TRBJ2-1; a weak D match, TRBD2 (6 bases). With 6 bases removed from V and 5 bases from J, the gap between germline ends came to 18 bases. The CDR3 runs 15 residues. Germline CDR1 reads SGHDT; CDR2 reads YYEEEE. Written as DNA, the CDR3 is TGTGCCAGCAATCCGAGCGGGCCAACAAACAATGAGCAGTTCTTC. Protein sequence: CASNPSGPTNNEQFF.

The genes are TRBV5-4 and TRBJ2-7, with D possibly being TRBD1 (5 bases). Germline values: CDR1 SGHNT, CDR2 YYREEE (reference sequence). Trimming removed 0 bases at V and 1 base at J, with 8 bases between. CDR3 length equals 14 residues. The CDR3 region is CASSLEQGSYEQYF. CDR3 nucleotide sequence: TGTGCCAGCAGCTTGGAGCAGGGTTCCTACGAGCAGTACTTC.

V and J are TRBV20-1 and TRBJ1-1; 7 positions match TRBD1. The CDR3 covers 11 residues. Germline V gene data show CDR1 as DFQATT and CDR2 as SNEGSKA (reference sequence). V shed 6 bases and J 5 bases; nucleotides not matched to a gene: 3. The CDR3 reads CSAPRGTEAFF. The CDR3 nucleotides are TGCAGTGCCCCCAGGGGGACTGAAGCTTTCTTT.

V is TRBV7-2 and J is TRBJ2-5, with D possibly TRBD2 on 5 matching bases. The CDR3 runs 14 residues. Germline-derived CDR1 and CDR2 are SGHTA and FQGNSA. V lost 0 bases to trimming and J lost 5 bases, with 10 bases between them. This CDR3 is CASSLASVGETQYF. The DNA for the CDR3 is TGTGCCAGCAGCTTAGCTAGCGTCGGGGAGACCCAGTACTTC.

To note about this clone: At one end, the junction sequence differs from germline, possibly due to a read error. CDR3 bases: TGTGCCAGCAGCGACCTAACTCCCCCATGGGCTATCTTC. Translated, it gives CASSDLTPPWAIF. The rearrangement links TRBV6-2 or TRBV6-3 to TRBJ1-2; D remains unclear. The CDR3 sequence is 13 residues long. From germline, CDR1 is MNHEY and CDR2 SVGEGT.

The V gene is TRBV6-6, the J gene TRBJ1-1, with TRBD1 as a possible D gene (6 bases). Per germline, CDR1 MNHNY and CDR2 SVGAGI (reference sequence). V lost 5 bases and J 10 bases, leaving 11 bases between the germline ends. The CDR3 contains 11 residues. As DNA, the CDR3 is TGTGCCAGCAGTCAAAGGGGGGGAGCTTTCTTT. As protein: CASSQRGGAFF.

In DNA form, the CDR3 reads TGTGCCAGTAGTTTCCCCGACAGGGGAGTTCAGCCCCAGCATTTT. This gives the protein CASSFPDRGVQPQHF. The chain links TRBV19 to TRBJ1-5; TRBD1 aligns across 8 bases. The germline V gene encodes CDR1 LNHDA and CDR2 SQIVND (reference sequence). J was trimmed by 6 bases and V by 5 bases; bases with no gene match: 9. The CDR3 consists of 15 residues.